Presented here are 15 T cell receptor beta chains from one specimen sequenced in a study of identical twins. TCRdb used MiXCR to reprocess the 5' RACE reads, holding one entry per CDR3 protein. The sample shows 420,000 or so distinct CDR3 sequences, roughly 18% of them seen only once. Sequenced sample: naive T cells sorted from blood. These TCRs come from a man over 45 in good health.

The chain uses TRBV30 and TRBJ2-3; 8 nucleotides match TRBD1. The CDR3 extends over 15 amino acids. Germline V gene lookup returns CDR1 GTSNPN and CDR2 SVGIG (reference sequence). The junction had 3 bases not matched to a gene; V was cut back by 1 base and J by 0 bases. The CDR3 DNA reads TGTGCCTGGAGTGGACAGGGGTCAAGCACAGATACGCAGTATTTT. Translated: CAWSGQGSSTDTQYF.

This clonotype was seen ten or more times. The chain has TRBV18 and TRBJ2-7, with TRBD1 matching over 7 bases. Trimming took 0 bases from V and 3 from J; bases not matched to a gene: 2. Germline values: CDR1 KGHSH, CDR2 LQKENI. The CDR3 covers 14 residues. The CDR3 DNA reads as TGTGCCAGCTCACCACCGAACAGGGGCTACGAGCAGTACTTC. Encoded protein: CASSPPNRGYEQYF. The full variable domain, rest sourced from reference TRBV18 and TRBJ2-7, is NAGVMQNPRHLVRRRGQEARLRCSPMKGHSHVYWYRQLPEEGLKFMVYLQKENIIDESGMPKERFSAEFPKEGPSILRIQQVVRGDSAAYFCASSPPNRGYEQYFGPGTRLTVT.

This clonotype was detected a few times. V gene TRBV24-1 combines with J gene TRBJ2-1, with D perhaps TRBD1 (5 bases). Trimming left V 7 bases short and J 1 base short, with 10 bases between. The CDR3 is made up of 14 amino acids. Per germline, CDR1 KGHDR and CDR2 SFDVKD. CDR3 sequence reads: CATRAQGSYNEQFF. The DNA for the CDR3 is TGTGCCACCAGGGCTCAGGGTTCCTACAATGAGCAGTTCTTC.

This clonotype was found many times. The V and J genes are TRBV6-1 and TRBJ2-1; D is possibly TRBD2 (6 bases). The CDR3 has 15 residues. V was cut by 10 bases and J by 3 bases, with 19 bases left in between. CDR1 and CDR2 from the germline V gene are MNHNS and SASEGT. The DNA for the CDR3 is TGTGCCACCCTCATATCCGGGACTCGCTACAATGAGCAGTTCTTC. Protein: CATLISGTRYNEQFF.

The rearrangement links TRBV20-1 to TRBJ2-7, with 8 bases identical to TRBD2. V was clipped by 0 bases and J by 4 bases; unmatched bases: 8. This CDR3 spans 15 amino acids. The V gene's germline CDR1 is DFQATT and CDR2 SNEGSKA (reference sequence). The CDR3 sequence: CSARDTKRETYEQYF. DNA for the CDR3: TGCAGTGCTAGAGATACGAAGCGGGAGACGTACGAGCAGTACTTC.

This clonotype has ten or more counts. The chain carries TRBV20-1 and TRBJ2-5; tentatively, D is TRBD2 (5 bases). Germline V gives CDR1 DFQATT, CDR2 SNEGSKA (reference sequence). Trimming shortened V by 0 bases and J by 5 bases, and 19 bases separated the two germline ends. This CDR3 is built from 16 residues. Written as DNA, the CDR3 is TGCAGTGCTAGAGAAGGTATAGGACTGGAGAAGGAGACCCAGTACTTC. Protein product: CSAREGIGLEKETQYF.

This clonotype was detected many times. The CDR3 reads CAWSVLGGVSYNEQFF. As DNA, the CDR3 is TGTGCCTGGAGTGTATTGGGCGGGGTCTCCTACAATGAGCAGTTCTTC. J is TRBJ2-1 and V is TRBV30, with D perhaps TRBD2 (6 bases). V lost 0 bases and J 0 bases, leaving 12 bases between the germline ends. CDR1 is GTSNPN, CDR2 SVGIG, per germline (reference sequence). This CDR3 region has 16 residues.

This clonotype appeared many times. This sequence joins TRBV5-1 and TRBJ2-5, with D tentatively TRBD1 or TRBD2 (5 bases each). The germline gives CDR1 SGHRS, CDR2 YFSETQ. CDR3 length: 14 residues. V was pared by 4 bases and J by 0 bases, with 10 bases between. Here the CDR3 DNA reads TGCGCCAGCAGCCCCGGGACGTACCAAGAGACCCAGTACTTC. Protein: CASSPGTYQETQYF.

This clonotype has only a few counts. The V and J genes are TRBV20-1 and TRBJ2-1; TRBD2 agrees at 7 bases. The CDR3 covers 14 residues. The V segment lost 7 bases and the J segment 3 bases; nucleotides outside the gene matches: 9. Germline loops: CDR1 DFQATT, CDR2 SNEGSKA (reference sequence). This CDR3 is CSGLPGLLYNEQFF. Written as DNA, the CDR3 is TGCAGTGGACTACCGGGACTACTCTACAATGAGCAGTTCTTC.

This clonotype was recorded at least ten times. This chain uses TRBV7-6 with TRBJ2-1; D perhaps matches TRBD2 (5 bases). This CDR3 comprises 18 residues. Germline CDR1 reads SGHVS; CDR2 reads FNYEAQ. V was pared by 3 bases and J by 0 bases, with 18 bases between. The chain's CDR3 is CASSFSRGEMSSYNEQFF. The CDR3 nucleotides are TGTGCCAGCAGCTTTTCGCGTGGGGAGATGAGCTCCTACAATGAGCAGTTCTTC.

The rearrangement uses TRBV11-2 and TRBJ2-5; 8 bases are shared with TRBD2. The trim removed 4 bases at V and 5 bases at J, leaving 3 bases unmatched. Per the germline V gene, CDR1 is SGHAT and CDR2 is FQNNGV. This CDR3 region has 13 residues. The CDR3 DNA follows: TGTGCCAGCAGCTATAGCGGGATGGAGACCCAGTACTTC. Translation: CASSYSGMETQYF. The full variable domain, rest sourced from reference TRBV11-2 and TRBJ2-5, is EAGVAQSPRYKIIEKRQSVAFWCNPISGHATLYWYQQILGQGPKLLIQFQNNGVVDDSQLPKDRFSAERLKGVDSTLKIQPAKLEDSAVYLCASSYSGMETQYFGPGTRLLVL.

Only a few counts were recorded for this clonotype. This chain joins TRBV12-3 or TRBV12-4 and TRBJ1-5, with TRBD1 as a possible D gene (5 bases). V was trimmed by 6 bases and J by 4 bases, leaving 19 bases between them. The CDR3 spans 16 residues. CDR3 in amino acids: CASSHRTLDLNQPQHF. CDR3 nucleotide sequence: TGTGCCAGCAGCCACAGGACTCTAGACCTAAATCAGCCCCAGCATTTT.

The gene calls are TRBV5-6 and TRBJ1-6; D uncertain. This CDR3 has 16 amino acids. V was shortened by 10 bases and J by 0 bases, with 17 bases between the two germline ends. Germline CDR1 reads SGHDT; CDR2 reads YYEEEE. In nucleotides, the CDR3 is TGTGCCCCCCTCGCACAGCCCAGCTCCTATAATTCACCCCTCCACTTT. Amino acid sequence: CAPLAQPSSYNSPLHF.

This clonotype has at least ten counts. The genes are TRBV24-1 and TRBJ2-5, with 11 bases aligning to TRBD1. Germline V lookup: CDR1 KGHDR, CDR2 SFDVKD. The trim removed 0 bases at V and 4 bases at J, leaving 3 bases unmatched. There are 16 residues in the CDR3. For the CDR3, the DNA is TGTGCCACCAGTGATTTGGAAGGGACAGGGGGAGAGACCCAGTACTTC. This sequence encodes CATSDLEGTGGETQYF.

Regarding this clonotype: One base away lies a much larger clone, so this may be a sequencing read error. The chain employs TRBV4-3 and TRBJ2-1, with D perhaps being TRBD1 or TRBD2 (5 bases each). The CDR3 extends over 17 amino acids. Germline CDR1 and CDR2: LGHNA and YSLEER. The CDR3 DNA is TGCGCCAGCAGCCAAGATGGATGGGACCGCACCTACAAGGAGCAGTTCTTC. It yields the protein CASSQDGWDRTYKEQFF.